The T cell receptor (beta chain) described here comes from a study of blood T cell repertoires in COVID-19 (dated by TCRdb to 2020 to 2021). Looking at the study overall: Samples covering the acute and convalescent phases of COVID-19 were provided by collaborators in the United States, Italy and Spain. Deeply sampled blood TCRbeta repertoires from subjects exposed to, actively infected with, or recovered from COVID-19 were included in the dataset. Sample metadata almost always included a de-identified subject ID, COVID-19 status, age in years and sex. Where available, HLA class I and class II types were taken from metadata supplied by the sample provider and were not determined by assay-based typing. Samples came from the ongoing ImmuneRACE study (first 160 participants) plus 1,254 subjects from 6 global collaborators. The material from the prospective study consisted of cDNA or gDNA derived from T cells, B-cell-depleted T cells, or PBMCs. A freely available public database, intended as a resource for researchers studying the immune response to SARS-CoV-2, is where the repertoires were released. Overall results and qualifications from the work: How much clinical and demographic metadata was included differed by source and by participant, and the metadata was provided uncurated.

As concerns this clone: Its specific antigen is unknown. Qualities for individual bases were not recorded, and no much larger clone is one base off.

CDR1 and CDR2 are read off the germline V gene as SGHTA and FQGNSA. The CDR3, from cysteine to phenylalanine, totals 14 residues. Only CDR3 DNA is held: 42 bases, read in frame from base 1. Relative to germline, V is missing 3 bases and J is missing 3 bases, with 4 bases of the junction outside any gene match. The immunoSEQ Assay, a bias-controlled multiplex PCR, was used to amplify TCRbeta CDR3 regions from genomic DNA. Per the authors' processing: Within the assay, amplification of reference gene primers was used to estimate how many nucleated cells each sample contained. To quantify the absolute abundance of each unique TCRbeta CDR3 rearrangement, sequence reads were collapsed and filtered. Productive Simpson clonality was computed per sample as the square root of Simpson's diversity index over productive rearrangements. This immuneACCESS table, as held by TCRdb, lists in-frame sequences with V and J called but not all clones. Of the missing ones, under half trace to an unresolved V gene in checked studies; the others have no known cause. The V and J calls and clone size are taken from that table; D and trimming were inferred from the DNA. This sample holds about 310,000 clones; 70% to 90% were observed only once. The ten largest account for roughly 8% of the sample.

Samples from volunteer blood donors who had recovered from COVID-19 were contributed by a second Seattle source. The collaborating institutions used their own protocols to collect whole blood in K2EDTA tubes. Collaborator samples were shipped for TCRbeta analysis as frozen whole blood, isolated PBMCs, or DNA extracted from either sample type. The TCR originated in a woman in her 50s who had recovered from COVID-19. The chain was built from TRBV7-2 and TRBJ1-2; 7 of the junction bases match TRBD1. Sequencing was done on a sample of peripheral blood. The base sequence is TGTGCCAGCAGCTTGGGACAGCATGACTATGGCTACACCTTC. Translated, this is CASSLGQHDYGYTF.